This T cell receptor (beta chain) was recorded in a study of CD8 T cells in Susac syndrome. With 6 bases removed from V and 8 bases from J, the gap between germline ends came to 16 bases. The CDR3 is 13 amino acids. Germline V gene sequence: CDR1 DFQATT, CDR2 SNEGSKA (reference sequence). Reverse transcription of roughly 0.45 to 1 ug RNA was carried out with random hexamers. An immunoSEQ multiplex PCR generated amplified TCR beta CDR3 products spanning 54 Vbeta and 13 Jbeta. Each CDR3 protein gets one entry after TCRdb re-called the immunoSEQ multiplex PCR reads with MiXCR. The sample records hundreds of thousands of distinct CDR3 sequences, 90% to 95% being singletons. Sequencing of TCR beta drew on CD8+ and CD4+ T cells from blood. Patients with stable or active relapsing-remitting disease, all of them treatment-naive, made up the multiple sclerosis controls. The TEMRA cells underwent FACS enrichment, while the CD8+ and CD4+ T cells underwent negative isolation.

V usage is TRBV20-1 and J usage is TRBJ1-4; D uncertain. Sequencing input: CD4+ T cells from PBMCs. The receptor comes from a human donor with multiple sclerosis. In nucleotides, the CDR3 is TGCAGTGCAAGAAGGCGTGTCGCGGAAAAACTGTTTTTT. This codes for CSARRRVAEKLFF.